This T cell receptor (beta chain) was sequenced for a study of graft-versus-host responses after intestinal transplantation. Turning to the study itself: Recipients obtained multivisceral, liver-intestinal, or isolated intestinal transplants. Broader study findings: With peak circulating GvH clone levels came an association with early post-transplant HvG declines.

This CDR3 is built from 14 residues. Germline lookup yields CDR1 SGHAT and CDR2 FQNNGV. V was pared by 2 bases and J by 3 bases, with 11 bases between. About this clone itself: Its antigen is not known.

Clones were sequenced by immunoSEQ multiplex PCR, and TCRdb holds only the in-frame ones, with some missing. The data hold tens of thousands of clones, with around 92% observed a single time. Sequencing was performed on unstimulated CD8+ T cells sorted from spleen or lymph node cells, taken before intestinal transplant. The rearrangement links TRBV11-2 to TRBJ2-7, with TRBD1 as a possible D gene (5 bases). The TCR originated in a human donor who received an intestinal transplant. The CDR3 DNA reads as TGTGCCAGCAGCTTACAGGGTCCCTACTACGAGCAGTACTTC. Translation: CASSLQGPYYEQYF.